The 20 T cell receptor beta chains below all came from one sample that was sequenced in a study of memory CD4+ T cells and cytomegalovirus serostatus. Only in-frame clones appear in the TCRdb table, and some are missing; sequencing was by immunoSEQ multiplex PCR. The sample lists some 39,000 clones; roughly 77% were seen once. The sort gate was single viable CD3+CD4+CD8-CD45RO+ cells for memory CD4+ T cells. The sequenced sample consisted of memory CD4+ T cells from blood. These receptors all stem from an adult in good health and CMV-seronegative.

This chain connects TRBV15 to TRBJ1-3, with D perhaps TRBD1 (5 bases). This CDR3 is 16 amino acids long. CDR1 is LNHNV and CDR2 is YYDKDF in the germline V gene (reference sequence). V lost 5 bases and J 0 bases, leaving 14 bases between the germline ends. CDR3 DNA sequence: TGTGCCACCAGCCGGGCAGGGTCCCTCTCTGGAAACACCATATATTTT. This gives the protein CATSRAGSLSGNTIYF.

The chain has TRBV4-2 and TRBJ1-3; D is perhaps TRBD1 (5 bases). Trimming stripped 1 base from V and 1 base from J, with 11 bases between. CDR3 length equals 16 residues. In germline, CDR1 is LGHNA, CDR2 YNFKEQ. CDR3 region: CASSQGRGRSGNTIYF. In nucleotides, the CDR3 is TGTGCCAGCAGCCAAGGGCGGGGGAGGTCTGGAAACACCATATATTTT.

The chain's CDR3 is CASSPDTYSPLHF. CDR3 nucleotide sequence: TGTGCCAGCAGCCCGGATACCTATTCACCCCTCCACTTT. The chain has TRBV11-2 and TRBJ1-6; D gene unclear. V shed 5 bases and J shed 8 bases, with 10 bases lying between them. This CDR3 spans 13 amino acids. CDR1 is SGHAT and CDR2 is FQNNGV in the germline V gene.

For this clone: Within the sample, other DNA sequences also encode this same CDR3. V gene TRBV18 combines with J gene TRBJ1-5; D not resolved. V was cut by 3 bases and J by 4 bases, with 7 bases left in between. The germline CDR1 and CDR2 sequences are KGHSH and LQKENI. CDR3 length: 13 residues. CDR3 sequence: CASSPGSNQPQHF. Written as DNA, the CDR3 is TGTGCCAGCTCACCGGGCTCGAATCAGCCCCAGCATTTT. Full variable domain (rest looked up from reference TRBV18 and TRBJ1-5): NAGVMQNPRHLVRRRGQEARLRCSPMKGHSHVYWYRQLPEEGLKFMVYLQKENIIDESGMPKERFSAEFPKEGPSILRIQQVVRGDSAAYFCASSPGSNQPQHFGDGTRLSIL.

CDR3 sequence reads: CASSQNPDTQYF. The CDR3, as DNA: TGCGCCAGCAGTCAGAACCCAGATACGCAGTATTTT. The chain uses TRBV5-1 and TRBJ2-3; D not certain. Trimming shortened V by 5 bases and J by 4 bases, and 8 bases separated the two germline ends. This CDR3 region has 12 residues. Germline lookup yields CDR1 SGHRS and CDR2 YFSETQ.

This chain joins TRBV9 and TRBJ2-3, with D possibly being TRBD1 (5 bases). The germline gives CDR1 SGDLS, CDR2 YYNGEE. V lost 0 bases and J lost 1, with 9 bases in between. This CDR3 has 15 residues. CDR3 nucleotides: TGTGCCAGCAGCGTAGGGGGCAGCCGCACAGATACGCAGTATTTT. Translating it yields CASSVGGSRTDTQYF.

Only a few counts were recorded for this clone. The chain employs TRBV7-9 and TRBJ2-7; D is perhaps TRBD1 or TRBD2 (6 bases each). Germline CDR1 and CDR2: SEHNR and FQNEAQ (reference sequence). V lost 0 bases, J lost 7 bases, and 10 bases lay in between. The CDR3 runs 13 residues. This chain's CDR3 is CASSLAEGGEQYF. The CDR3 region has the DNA TGTGCCAGCAGCTTAGCCGAGGGGGGAGAGCAGTACTTC.

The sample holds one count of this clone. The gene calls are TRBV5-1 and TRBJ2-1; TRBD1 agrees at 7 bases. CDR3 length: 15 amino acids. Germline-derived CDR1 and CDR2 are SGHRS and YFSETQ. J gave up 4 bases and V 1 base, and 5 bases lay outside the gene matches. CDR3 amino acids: CASSLPRQGYNEQFF. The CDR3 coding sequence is TGCGCCAGCAGCTTGCCACGACAGGGTTACAATGAGCAGTTCTTC.

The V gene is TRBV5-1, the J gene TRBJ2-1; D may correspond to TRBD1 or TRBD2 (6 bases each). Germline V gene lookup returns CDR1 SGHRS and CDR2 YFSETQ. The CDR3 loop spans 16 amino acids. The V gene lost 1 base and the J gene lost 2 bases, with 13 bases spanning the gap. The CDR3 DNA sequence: TGCGCCAGCAGCTTGTGGGGAGGACAGCCCTACAATGAGCAGTTCTTC. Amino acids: CASSLWGGQPYNEQFF.

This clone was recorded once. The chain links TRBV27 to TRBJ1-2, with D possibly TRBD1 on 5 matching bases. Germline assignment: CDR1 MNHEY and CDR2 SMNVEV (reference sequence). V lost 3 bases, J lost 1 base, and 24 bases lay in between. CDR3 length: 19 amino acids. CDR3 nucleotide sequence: TGTGCCAGCAGTTTCAGGGCCGAAACCAGGGCGTTGGGTAACTATGGCTACACCTTC. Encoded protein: CASSFRAETRALGNYGYTF.

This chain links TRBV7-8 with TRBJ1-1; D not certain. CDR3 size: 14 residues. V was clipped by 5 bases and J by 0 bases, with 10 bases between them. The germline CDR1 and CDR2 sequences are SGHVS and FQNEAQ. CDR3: CASSPWELNTEAFF. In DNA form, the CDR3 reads TGTGCCAGCAGCCCTTGGGAACTGAACACTGAAGCTTTCTTT.

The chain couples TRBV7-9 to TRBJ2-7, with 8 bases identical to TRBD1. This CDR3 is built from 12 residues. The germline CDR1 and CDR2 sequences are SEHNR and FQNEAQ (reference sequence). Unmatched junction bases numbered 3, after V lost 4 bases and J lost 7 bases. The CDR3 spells CASSWDRSEQYF. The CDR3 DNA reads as TGTGCCAGCAGCTGGGACAGGTCGGAGCAGTACTTC.

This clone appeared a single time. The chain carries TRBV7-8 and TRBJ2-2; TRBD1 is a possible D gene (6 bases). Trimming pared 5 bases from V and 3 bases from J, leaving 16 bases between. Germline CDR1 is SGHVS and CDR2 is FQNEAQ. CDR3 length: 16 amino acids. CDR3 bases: TGTGCCAGCAGCATAAAAAGGGACACTTACACCGGGGAGCTGTTTTTT. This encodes CASSIKRDTYTGELFF. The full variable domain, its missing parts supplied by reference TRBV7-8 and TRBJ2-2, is GAGVSQSPRYKVAKRGQDVALRCDPISGHVSLFWYQQALGQGPEFLTYFQNEAQLDKSGLPSDRFFAERPEGSVSTLKIQRTQQEDSAVYLCASSIKRDTYTGELFFGEGSRLTVL.

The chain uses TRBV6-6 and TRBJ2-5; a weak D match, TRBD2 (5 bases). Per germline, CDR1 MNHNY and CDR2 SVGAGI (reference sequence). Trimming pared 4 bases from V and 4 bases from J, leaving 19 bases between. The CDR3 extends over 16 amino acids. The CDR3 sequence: CASSLGPLRDAETQYF. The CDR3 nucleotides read TGTGCCAGCAGTTTGGGTCCGTTACGGGATGCAGAGACCCAGTACTTC.

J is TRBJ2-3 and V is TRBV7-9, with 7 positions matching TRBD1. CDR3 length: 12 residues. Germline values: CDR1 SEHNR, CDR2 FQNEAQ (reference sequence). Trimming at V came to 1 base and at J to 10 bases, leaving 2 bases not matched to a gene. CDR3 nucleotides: TGTGCCAGCAGCTTAGTAGGGACAGCGCAGTATTTT. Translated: CASSLVGTAQYF. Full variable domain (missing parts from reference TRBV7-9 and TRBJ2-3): DTGVSQNPRHKITKRGQNVTFRCDPISEHNRLYWYRQTLGQGPEFLTYFQNEAQLEKSRLLSDRFSAERPKGSFSTLEIQRTEQGDSAMYLCASSLVGTAQYFGPGTRLTVL.

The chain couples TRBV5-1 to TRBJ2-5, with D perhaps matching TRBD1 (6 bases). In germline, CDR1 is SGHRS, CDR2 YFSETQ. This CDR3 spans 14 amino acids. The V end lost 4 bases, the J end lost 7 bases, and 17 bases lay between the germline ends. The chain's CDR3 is CASSTDSRTGTQYF. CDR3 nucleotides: TGCGCCAGCAGCACGGACAGCCGCACGGGGACCCAGTACTTC.

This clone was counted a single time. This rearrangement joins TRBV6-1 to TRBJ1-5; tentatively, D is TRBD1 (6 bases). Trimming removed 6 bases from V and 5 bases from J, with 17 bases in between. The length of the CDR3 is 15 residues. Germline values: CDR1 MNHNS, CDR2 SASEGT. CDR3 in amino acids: CASSRTGKWDQPQHF. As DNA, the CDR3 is TGTGCCAGCAGCCGTACAGGGAAGTGGGATCAGCCCCAGCATTTT.

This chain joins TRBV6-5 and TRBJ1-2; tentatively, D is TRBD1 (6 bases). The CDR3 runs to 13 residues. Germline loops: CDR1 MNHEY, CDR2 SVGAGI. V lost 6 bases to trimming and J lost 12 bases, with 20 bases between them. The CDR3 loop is CASRSSIQGAHTF. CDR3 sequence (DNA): TGTGCCAGCAGGTCGTCTATACAGGGAGCCCACACCTTC.

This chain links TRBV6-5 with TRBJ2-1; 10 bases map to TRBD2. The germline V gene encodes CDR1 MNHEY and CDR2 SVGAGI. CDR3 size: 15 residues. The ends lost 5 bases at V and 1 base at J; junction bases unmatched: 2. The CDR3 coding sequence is TGTGCCAGCAGTCGGACTAGCGGATCCTACAATGAGCAGTTCTTC. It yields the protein CASSRTSGSYNEQFF.

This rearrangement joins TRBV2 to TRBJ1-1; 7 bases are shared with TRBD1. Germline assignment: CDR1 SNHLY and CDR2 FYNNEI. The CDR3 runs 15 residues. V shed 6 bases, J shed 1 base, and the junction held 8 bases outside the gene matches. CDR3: CASSRQGPRNTEAFF. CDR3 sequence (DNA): TGTGCCAGCAGCAGACAGGGCCCAAGGAACACTGAAGCTTTCTTT.